These 32 T cell receptor beta chains share one sample of origin, sequenced in a study of blood T cell repertoires in COVID-19. Sequenced by immunoSEQ multiplex PCR; TCRdb stores in-frame clones only, minus some. This table has around 320,000 clones, around 87% appearing once. Sequenced: peripheral blood. The receptors come from a man younger than 35 with active or convalescent COVID-19.

V and J are TRBV6-5 and TRBJ1-3; D is undetermined. Germline CDR1 and CDR2: MNHEY and SVGAGI. This CDR3 has 15 amino acids. Trimming took off 2 bases at V and 4 bases at J, with 12 bases between the two ends. CDR3 coding DNA: TGTGCCAGCAGTTACGAGGGAGCCCCCGGAAACACCATATATTTT. It encodes CASSYEGAPGNTIYF.

The chain links TRBV5-1 to TRBJ1-2; D is perhaps TRBD1 (5 bases). Per the germline V gene, CDR1 is SGHRS and CDR2 is YFSETQ. Trimming took off 0 bases at V and 1 base at J, with 10 bases between the two ends. This CDR3 comprises 15 residues. This CDR3 is CASSLAPQVNYGYTF. In DNA form, the CDR3 reads TGCGCCAGCAGCTTGGCACCACAGGTTAACTATGGCTACACCTTC.

V gene TRBV29-1 combines with J gene TRBJ2-1; 12 nucleotides align to TRBD2. The CDR3 contains 14 residues. J lost 6 bases, V lost 6 bases, and 6 bases had no gene match. The germline gives CDR1 SQVTM, CDR2 ANQGSEA. The DNA for the CDR3 is TGCAGCGTCCTACTAGCGGGGGGAGTCAATGAGCAGTTCTTC. This gives the protein CSVLLAGGVNEQFF.

The J gene is TRBJ2-5, the V gene TRBV6-6, with a tentative D call TRBD1 (6 bases). The CDR3 sequence is 13 residues long. With 6 bases removed from V and 4 bases from J, the gap between germline ends came to 12 bases. The germline gives CDR1 MNHNY, CDR2 SVGAGI (reference sequence). For the CDR3, the DNA is TGTGCCAGCAGCCCCCAGGGGCGAGAGACCCAGTACTTC. This translates into CASSPQGRETQYF.

This chain joins TRBV15 and TRBJ1-1, with D perhaps matching TRBD1 (5 bases). V was pared by 2 bases and J by 3 bases, with 13 bases between. Germline V gene sequence: CDR1 LNHNV, CDR2 YYDKDF (reference sequence). This CDR3 comprises 15 residues. DNA for the CDR3: TGTGCCACCAGCAGAAGGGGTGCCGTCCACACTGAAGCTTTCTTT. Translated: CATSRRGAVHTEAFF.

A few counts support this clone. The chain combines TRBV10-3 with TRBJ2-7; D may be TRBD2 (6 bases). This CDR3 region has 13 residues. Germline values: CDR1 ENHRY, CDR2 SYGVKD. Trimming removed 10 bases at V and 0 bases at J, with 13 bases between. The CDR3 region has the DNA TGTGCCACCGGTGTGGGGGGCTCCTACGAGCAGTACTTC. Protein product: CATGVGGSYEQYF.

This clone was picked up a small number of times. The V and J genes are TRBV5-4 and TRBJ2-7; D uncertain. Trimming cost V 2 bases and J 1 base, with 13 bases left between them. The germline CDR1 and CDR2 sequences are SGHNT and YYREEE (reference sequence). The CDR3 is 15 residues long. In DNA form, the CDR3 reads TGTGCCAGCAGCTTCGAAGGTTTCGGGTCCTACGAGCAGTACTTC. This sequence encodes CASSFEGFGSYEQYF.

The rearrangement links TRBV7-9 to TRBJ1-1, with D possibly matching TRBD1 (6 bases). V was cut by 3 bases and J by 7 bases, with 15 bases left in between. Per germline, CDR1 SEHNR and CDR2 FQNEAQ (reference sequence). The CDR3 is 14 amino acids. The CDR3 DNA sequence: TGTGCCAGCAGCTTCATGGGACACAAAGATGAAGCTTTCTTT. Residues: CASSFMGHKDEAFF.

The CDR3 region has the DNA TGTGCCAGCAGCCAAAAAACTAGCGGGAGCTTCTACAATGAGCAGTTCTTC. This sequence encodes CASSQKTSGSFYNEQFF. The chain couples TRBV4-2 to TRBJ2-1; 11 nucleotides match TRBD2. The germline CDR1 and CDR2 sequences are LGHNA and YNFKEQ. V shed 2 bases and J 3 bases; nucleotides not matched to a gene: 6. This CDR3 region has 17 residues.

The chain has TRBV28 and TRBJ2-3, with TRBD2 as a possible D gene (6 bases). V gave up 7 bases and J gave up 7 bases, with 18 bases separating them. The CDR3 contains 14 residues. Germline loops: CDR1 MDHEN, CDR2 SYDVKM. The CDR3 nucleotides are TGTGCCAGCACCCTTAGCGGAACCCAGAATACGCAGTATTTT. Its protein is CASTLSGTQNTQYF.

The chain recombines TRBV14 with TRBJ2-1; D uncertain. The V end was cut by 2 bases, the J end by 0 bases, with 8 bases between. There are 15 residues in the CDR3. Germline-derived CDR1 and CDR2 are SGHDN and FVKESK. The CDR3 spells CASSQRSNSYNEQFF. As DNA, the CDR3 is TGTGCCAGCAGCCAACGGTCAAACTCCTACAATGAGCAGTTCTTC.

The genes are TRBV10-2 and TRBJ2-5, with TRBD2 matching over 9 bases. The CDR3 extends over 13 amino acids. Germline V gene lookup returns CDR1 WSHSY and CDR2 SAAADI. The junction had 5 bases not matched to a gene; V was cut back by 0 bases and J by 12 bases. DNA for the CDR3: TGCGCCAGCAGTGAGTCGAGAGTAGCGGGAGAGTACTTC. This codes for CASSESRVAGEYF.

The J gene is TRBJ1-5, the V gene TRBV3-1 (or the pseudogene TRBV3-2); TRBD1 agrees at 10 bases. Looked up from germline, CDR1 is LGHDT and CDR2 is YNNKEL (reference sequence). V was clipped by 3 bases and J by 3 bases; unmatched bases: 2. CDR3 size: 15 residues. Here the CDR3 reads CASSHGQGVNQPQHF. The CDR3 coding sequence is TGTGCCAGCAGCCACGGACAGGGGGTCAATCAGCCCCAGCATTTT.

The V and J genes are TRBV4-1 and TRBJ2-7; a possible D gene is TRBD2 (6 bases). V shed 1 base and J shed 3 bases, with 7 bases lying between them. The CDR3 is 13 residues long. The germline V gene has CDR1 MGHRA and CDR2 YSYEKL. DNA for the CDR3: TGCGCCAGCAGCCAAGCGCGGGACTACGAGCAGTACTTC. Encoded protein: CASSQARDYEQYF.

The chain has TRBV19 and TRBJ2-1; 11 nucleotides match TRBD1. J lost 7 bases, V lost 7 bases, and 15 bases had no gene match. Germline CDR1 reads LNHDA; CDR2 reads SQIVND (reference sequence). The CDR3 is made up of 17 amino acids. For the CDR3, the DNA is TGTGCCAGTACCCGGGATGGATGGACAGGGGGCCGGAATGAGCAGTTCTTC. It is translated as CASTRDGWTGGRNEQFF. The variable domain in full, completed from reference TRBV19 and TRBJ2-1, reads DGGITQSPKYLFRKEGQNVTLSCEQNLNHDAMYWYRQDPGQGLRLIYYSQIVNDFQKGDIAEGYSVSREKKESFPLTVTSAQKNPTAFYLCASTRDGWTGGRNEQFFGPGTRLTVL.

This clone was seen just once. The J gene is TRBJ1-2, the V gene TRBV19; 11 bases line up with TRBD1. This CDR3 has 16 amino acids. In germline, CDR1 is LNHDA, CDR2 SQIVND (reference sequence). V dropped 3 bases and J dropped 7; count of bases not matched to a gene: 10. The CDR3 sequence: CASSILLGQGALGYTF. As DNA, the CDR3 is TGTGCCAGTAGTATTCTTCTCGGACAGGGGGCTCTTGGCTACACCTTC.

This chain uses TRBV12-3 or TRBV12-4 with TRBJ1-1; D unclear. V dropped 7 bases and J dropped 12 bases, with 18 bases sitting between them. The CDR3 sequence is 12 residues long. The DNA for the CDR3 is TGTGCCAGCACAGAAGTGGACCAGCGGACTTTCTTT. Translated: CASTEVDQRTFF.

J is TRBJ2-3 and V is TRBV12-3 or TRBV12-4; tentatively, D is TRBD1 (5 bases). The V end lost 5 bases, the J end lost 5 bases, and 11 bases lay between the germline ends. This CDR3 has 13 amino acids. The chain's CDR3 is CASSAAGLDTQYF. CDR3 DNA: TGTGCCAGCAGTGCCGCAGGGTTAGATACGCAGTATTTT.

The V and J genes are TRBV7-2 and TRBJ2-1; no clear D gene. Trimming took off 5 bases at V and 10 bases at J, with 15 bases between the two ends. The CDR3 has 13 residues. Germline V gene sequence: CDR1 SGHTA, CDR2 FQGNSA. The CDR3 nucleotides read TGTGCCAGCAGCGCCTCCGAGGCAATCGAGCAGTTCTTC. Translation: CASSASEAIEQFF.

V gene TRBV4-1 combines with J gene TRBJ2-3, with 7 bases aligning to TRBD1. Per the germline V gene, CDR1 is MGHRA and CDR2 is YSYEKL. The V segment lost 2 bases and the J segment 3 bases; nucleotides outside the gene matches: 8. This CDR3 comprises 16 residues. The CDR3 sequence: CASSQPQGGGTDTQYF. The CDR3 DNA reads TGCGCCAGCAGCCAACCCCAAGGGGGCGGGACAGATACGCAGTATTTT.

The chain joins TRBV25-1 to TRBJ2-1; D is perhaps TRBD1 (6 bases). The germline gives CDR1 MGHDK, CDR2 SYGVNS. The CDR3 spans 16 residues. The V end lost 2 bases, the J end lost 5 bases, and 16 bases lay between the germline ends. The CDR3 reads CASSETGAGADNEQFF. Written as DNA, the CDR3 is TGTGCCAGCAGTGAAACCGGGGCAGGGGCTGACAATGAGCAGTTCTTC.

V and J are TRBV29-1 and TRBJ2-1; D may be TRBD1 (5 bases). Germline V gene sequence: CDR1 SQVTM, CDR2 ANQGSEA. The V and J ends lost 7 bases and 8 bases respectively, with 12 bases between them. The CDR3 is 11 amino acids. CDR3 sequence (DNA): TGCAGCGCGATTAGGGGCCATGAGCAGTTCTTC. Its translation: CSAIRGHEQFF.

CDR3 bases: TGTGCCACCAAAGGGGCGGGGGCCGGGCACACTGAAGCTTTCTTT. Encoded protein: CATKGAGAGHTEAFF. The chain uses TRBV19 and TRBJ1-1; D is perhaps TRBD1 (6 bases). Trimming cost V 10 bases and J 3 bases, with 21 bases left between them. Per the germline V gene, CDR1 is LNHDA and CDR2 is SQIVND (reference sequence). The CDR3 loop spans 15 amino acids.

The table lists this clone with a count of one. This sequence joins TRBV2 and TRBJ2-1; a possible D gene is TRBD1 (5 bases). This CDR3 has 12 residues. Per the germline V gene, CDR1 is SNHLY and CDR2 is FYNNEI. V lost 3 bases and J lost 7, with 7 bases in between. CDR3 sequence: CASSEGPNEQFF. In DNA form, the CDR3 reads TGTGCCAGCAGTGAGGGGCCAAATGAGCAGTTCTTC.

The rearrangement uses TRBV5-1 and TRBJ1-1; D ambiguous. The germline V and J ends were trimmed by 0 bases and 5 bases, with 11 bases remaining between them. CDR1 and CDR2 from the germline V gene are SGHRS and YFSETQ. The CDR3 has 14 residues. The CDR3 loop reads CASSLGPGSTEAFF. The CDR3 DNA is TGCGCCAGCAGCTTGGGTCCGGGGAGTACTGAAGCTTTCTTT.

The chain combines TRBV3-1 (or the pseudogene TRBV3-2) with TRBJ2-3; D remains unclear. The germline CDR1 and CDR2 sequences are LGHDT and YNNKEL (reference sequence). Trimming shortened V by 1 base and J by 2 bases, and 7 bases separated the two germline ends. The CDR3 spans 14 residues. Here the CDR3 DNA reads TGTGCCAGCAGCCAAGGAGTCTACACAGATACGCAGTATTTT. Protein sequence: CASSQGVYTDTQYF.

The chain uses TRBV10-3 and TRBJ2-1; 11 positions match TRBD1. The CDR3 consists of 13 residues. CDR1 and CDR2 (germline): ENHRY, SYGVKD. Germline trimming cut 7 bases from V and 7 bases from J; bases unmatched to any gene: 3. In nucleotides, the CDR3 is TGTGCCATCAAGGGGACAGGGGGGAATGAGCAGTTCTTC. Translating gives CAIKGTGGNEQFF.

The chain uses TRBV5-1 and TRBJ2-1; 8 nucleotides line up with TRBD2. V gave up 0 bases and J gave up 6 bases; unmatched junction bases: 8. This CDR3 comprises 16 residues. The germline CDR1 and CDR2 sequences are SGHRS and YFSETQ. CDR3: CASSLEPGGAGNEQFF. Here the CDR3 DNA reads TGCGCCAGCAGCTTGGAGCCGGGAGGGGCCGGCAATGAGCAGTTCTTC.

V is TRBV27 and J is TRBJ2-5, with 7 nucleotides matching TRBD2. V lost 6 bases, J lost 5 bases, and 9 bases stayed unmatched. The CDR3 extends over 14 amino acids. Germline V lookup: CDR1 MNHEY, CDR2 SMNVEV (reference sequence). In nucleotides, the CDR3 is TGTGCCAGCAGGACGAGGTGGGGGGGGGAGACCCAGTACTTC. Translating gives CASRTRWGGETQYF.

The rearrangement links TRBV29-1 to TRBJ1-3, with a possible D match to TRBD1 (6 bases). Germline CDR1 and CDR2: SQVTM and ANQGSEA. The CDR3 length is 13 residues. The germline V and J ends were trimmed by 6 bases and 0 bases, with 9 bases remaining between them. CDR3 sequence: CSVGHHSGNTIYF. Written as DNA, the CDR3 is TGCAGCGTGGGACACCACTCTGGAAACACCATATATTTT.

This chain joins TRBV13 and TRBJ2-2; 11 bases align to TRBD2. The J segment lost 1 base and the V segment lost 1 base, leaving 8 bases of the junction unmatched. Per germline, CDR1 PRHDT and CDR2 FYEKMQ (reference sequence). This CDR3 is built from 19 residues. CDR3 in amino acids: CASSLDRLAGGLNTGELFF. The CDR3 coding sequence is TGTGCCAGCAGCTTAGATCGTCTAGCGGGGGGCCTGAACACCGGGGAGCTGTTTTTT. Drawing the rest from reference TRBV13 and TRBJ2-2, the complete variable domain is AAGVIQSPRHLIKEKRETATLKCYPIPRHDTVYWYQQGPGQDPQFLISFYEKMQSDKGSIPDRFSAQQFSDYHSELNMSSLELGDSALYFCASSLDRLAGGLNTGELFFGEGSRLTVL.

The chain employs TRBV10-3 and TRBJ1-1, with 7 bases lining up with TRBD1. In germline, CDR1 is ENHRY, CDR2 SYGVKD. CDR3 length: 14 amino acids. V was pared by 10 bases and J by 6 bases, with 14 bases of the junction left unmatched. CDR3 DNA: TGTGCCACCAGGACTGGACAGGAGGTACCTGAAGCTTTCTTT. Its translation: CATRTGQEVPEAFF.